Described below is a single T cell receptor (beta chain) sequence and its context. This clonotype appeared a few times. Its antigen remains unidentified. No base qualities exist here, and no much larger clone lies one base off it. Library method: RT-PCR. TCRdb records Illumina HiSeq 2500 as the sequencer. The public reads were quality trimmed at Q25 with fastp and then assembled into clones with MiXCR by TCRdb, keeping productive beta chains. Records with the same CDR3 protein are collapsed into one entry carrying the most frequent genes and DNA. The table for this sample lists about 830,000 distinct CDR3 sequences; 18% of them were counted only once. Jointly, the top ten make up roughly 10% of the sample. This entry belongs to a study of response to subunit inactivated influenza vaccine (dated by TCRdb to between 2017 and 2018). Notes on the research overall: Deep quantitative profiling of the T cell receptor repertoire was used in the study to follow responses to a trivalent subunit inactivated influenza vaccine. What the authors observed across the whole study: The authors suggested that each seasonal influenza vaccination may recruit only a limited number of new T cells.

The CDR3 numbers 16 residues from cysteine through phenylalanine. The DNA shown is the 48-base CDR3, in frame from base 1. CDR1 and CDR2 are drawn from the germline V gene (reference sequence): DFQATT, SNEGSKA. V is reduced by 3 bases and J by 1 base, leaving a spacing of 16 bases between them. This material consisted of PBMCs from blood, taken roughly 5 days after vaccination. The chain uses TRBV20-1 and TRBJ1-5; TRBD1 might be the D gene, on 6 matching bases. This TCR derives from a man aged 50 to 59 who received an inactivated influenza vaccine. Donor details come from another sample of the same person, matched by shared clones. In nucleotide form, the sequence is TGCAGTGCTAGTGGGCAAGGGGGAGGGAGCAATCAGCCCCAGCATTTT. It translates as CSASGQGGGSNQPQHF.